The 31 T cell receptor beta chains presented below share a single source sample, sequenced in a study of T cells in Graves' hyperthyroidism and ophthalmopathy. The investigators amplified TCR beta CDR3 regions from RNA transcripts. Initially, a first-round RT-PCR of the TCR CDR3 employed the HTBI primer set. Via MiXCR, TCRdb re-called the multiplex PCR reads, giving one row per CDR3 protein. The sample yields roughly 510,000 distinct CDR3 sequences, about a fifth seen once. The specimen sequenced was blood. These receptors all come from a man aged 18 to 35 with Graves' hyperthyroidism.

This clonotype was counted ten times or more. The V and J genes are TRBV2 and TRBJ2-3; D not certain. The CDR3 has 11 amino acids. The germline gives CDR1 SNHLY, CDR2 FYNNEI. The germline V and J ends were trimmed by 4 bases and 4 bases, with 3 bases remaining between them. The CDR3 spells CASSVPDTQYF. DNA of the CDR3: TGTGCCAGCAGTGTACCAGATACGCAGTATTTT.

This clonotype has a count of ten or more. The CDR3 here is CAWEPALNTEAFF. CDR3 in DNA: TGTGCCTGGGAGCCCGCACTGAACACTGAAGCTTTCTTT. This chain connects TRBV30 to TRBJ1-1; D unresolved. The germline V gene has CDR1 GTSNPN and CDR2 SVGIG (reference sequence). This CDR3 is built from 13 residues. V was shortened by 5 bases and J by 0 bases, with 10 bases between the two germline ends.

As to this clonotype: A read error may be the cause here, since a much bigger clone is one base away. The genes are TRBV12-3 or TRBV12-4 and TRBJ1-3; perhaps TRBD1 as D (5 bases). The V end was cut by 6 bases, the J end by 8 bases, with 11 bases between. There are 12 residues in the CDR3. The CDR3 bases are TGTGCCAGCAGGACAGAAGGAGACACCATATATTTT. Its protein is CASRTEGDTIYF.

Many counts were recorded for this clonotype. The chain couples TRBV27 to TRBJ2-7; the match to TRBD2 covers 9 bases. Trimming removed 6 bases from V and 0 bases from J; junction bases left unmatched: 6. The CDR3 spans 15 residues. Germline-derived CDR1 and CDR2 are MNHEY and SMNVEV (reference sequence). CDR3 sequence: CASRWSGGYSYEQYF. Here the CDR3 DNA reads TGTGCCAGCAGATGGAGCGGGGGGTACTCCTACGAGCAGTACTTC.

V usage is TRBV3-1 and J usage is TRBJ2-2; 10 nucleotides line up with TRBD2. Germline V gene sequence: CDR1 LGHDT, CDR2 YNNKEL (reference sequence). V gave up 0 bases and J gave up 3 bases; unmatched junction bases: 7. The CDR3 has 18 amino acids. CDR3 coding DNA: TGTGCCAGCAGCCAAGATTTAGGGACTAGCGACTACACCGGGGAGCTGTTTTTT. This sequence encodes CASSQDLGTSDYTGELFF.

This clonotype was seen ten or more times. V and J are TRBV29-1 and TRBJ2-7; no firm D call. Trimming pared 4 bases from V and 2 bases from J, leaving 12 bases between. Germline loops: CDR1 SQVTM, CDR2 ANQGSEA. The CDR3 covers 13 residues. The CDR3 nucleotides are TGCAGCGTTGTGTCGCAGCCCACCTACGAGCAGTACTTC. Residues: CSVVSQPTYEQYF.

There are many counts of this clonotype. For the CDR3, the DNA is TGCAGTGCTAGAGAGCTCCGAGGGACAGAAGAGACCCAGTACTTC. Protein: CSARELRGTEETQYF. V is TRBV20-1 and J is TRBJ2-5; 7 nucleotides align to TRBD1. The CDR3 extends over 15 amino acids. CDR1 DFQATT and CDR2 SNEGSKA come from the germline V gene (reference sequence). J lost 3 bases, V lost 0 bases, and 7 bases had no gene match.

This clonotype was recorded many times. The V call is TRBV28, the J call TRBJ2-2; D assignment may be TRBD1 or TRBD2 (5 bases each). The germline CDR1 and CDR2 sequences are MDHEN and SYDVKM. The CDR3 is 15 amino acids. V gave up 7 bases and J gave up 3 bases, with 15 bases separating them. The CDR3 coding sequence is TGTGCCAGCACTCGGGGACCCAGCGACACCGGGGAGCTGTTTTTT. Translated: CASTRGPSDTGELFF.

CDR3 nucleotide sequence: TGTGCCAGCAGCTTAGCTTGGAGCCACGAGCAGTACTTC. Encoded protein: CASSLAWSHEQYF. This chain connects TRBV7-9 to TRBJ2-7, with D unresolved. Trimming pared 0 bases from V and 5 bases from J, leaving 8 bases between. This CDR3 has 13 amino acids. Per the germline V gene, CDR1 is SEHNR and CDR2 is FQNEAQ (reference sequence).

The table lists this clonotype with many counts. The chain uses TRBV2 and TRBJ1-2, with D tentatively TRBD1 (6 bases). The V end was cut by 10 bases, the J end by 5 bases, with 17 bases between. The germline V gene encodes CDR1 SNHLY and CDR2 FYNNEI. The CDR3 has 13 residues. CDR3 DNA sequence: TGTGCCATGCTAATACAGGGAGGTTATGGCTACACCTTC. Its translation: CAMLIQGGYGYTF.

This clonotype was detected ten times or more. This chain uses TRBV28 with TRBJ1-1; unclear D gene. The germline V and J ends were trimmed by 6 bases and 1 base, with 9 bases remaining between them. The CDR3 runs to 13 residues. Germline V gene sequence: CDR1 MDHEN, CDR2 SYDVKM. CDR3 protein: CASRTIRNTEAFF. In DNA form, the CDR3 reads TGTGCCAGCAGAACAATAAGGAACACTGAAGCTTTCTTT.

Ten or more counts support this clonotype. This rearrangement joins TRBV2 to TRBJ1-2, with 8 bases identical to TRBD1. Germline V gene data show CDR1 as SNHLY and CDR2 as FYNNEI. After removal of 2 bases from V and 8 bases from J, the junction contained 13 bases not matched to a gene. The CDR3 spans 16 residues. DNA of the CDR3: TGTGCCAGCAGTGAAACCCTGAGGCAGGGGGCCCTCGGCTACACCTTC. It codes for CASSETLRQGALGYTF.

This clonotype was detected ten times or more. The chain has TRBV27 and TRBJ2-7, with unresolved D. Trimming took 5 bases from V and 2 from J, leaving 10 bases between them. The germline V gene has CDR1 MNHEY and CDR2 SMNVEV (reference sequence). The CDR3 totals 13 residues. CDR3 loop: CASSPSTPYEQYF. Here the CDR3 DNA reads TGTGCCAGCAGTCCCTCCACACCCTACGAGCAGTACTTC.

In its sample, this clonotype was seen many times. The rearrangement joins TRBV12-3 or TRBV12-4 to TRBJ1-1; D unresolved. This CDR3 has 14 amino acids. V was pared by 8 bases and J by 4 bases, with 17 bases between. The CDR3 bases are TGTGCCAGCCAGATGAATGTAGATACCACTGAAGCTTTCTTT. This gives the protein CASQMNVDTTEAFF.

At least ten counts were recorded for this clonotype. This chain connects TRBV3-1 to TRBJ2-5; TRBD1 might be the D (5 bases). This CDR3 has 16 residues. Trimming removed 0 bases from V and 2 bases from J, with 13 bases in between. Germline-derived CDR1 and CDR2 are LGHDT and YNNKEL (reference sequence). CDR3 residues: CASSQDTGSVQETQYF. As DNA, the CDR3 is TGTGCCAGCAGCCAAGATACAGGCAGTGTTCAAGAGACCCAGTACTTC.

The rearrangement links TRBV6-1 to TRBJ1-1, with D unresolved. Germline V lookup: CDR1 MNHNS, CDR2 SASEGT. V shed 3 bases and J shed 5 bases, with 10 bases lying between them. The length of the CDR3 is 13 residues. The CDR3 nucleotides read TGTGCCAGCAGTGAGAACAGTAATACTGAAGCTTTCTTT. Encoded protein: CASSENSNTEAFF.

This clonotype has ten or more counts. V and J are TRBV7-8 and TRBJ1-1; D not resolved. Deletions cut 5 bases from V and 4 bases from J, with 14 bases between. The V gene's germline CDR1 is SGHVS and CDR2 FQNEAQ. This CDR3 has 14 residues. The CDR3 DNA is TGTGCCAGCAGCCTTTCGGGCGGAGTCACTGAAGCTTTCTTT. Protein sequence: CASSLSGGVTEAFF.

This clonotype was seen a handful of times. V is TRBV11-2 and J is TRBJ2-5; a possible D gene is TRBD2 (7 bases). CDR1 is SGHAT and CDR2 is FQNNGV in the germline V gene. Deletions cut 4 bases from V and 1 base from J, with 22 bases between. CDR3 size: 18 residues. The CDR3 spells CASSSPGGRGKSQETQYF. Written as DNA, the CDR3 is TGTGCCAGCAGCTCCCCCGGAGGGAGGGGGAAAAGCCAAGAGACCCAGTACTTC.

This clonotype was seen a handful of times. V and J are TRBV28 and TRBJ2-7, with 7 positions matching TRBD2. CDR1 and CDR2 from the germline V gene are MDHEN and SYDVKM. The V segment lost 5 bases and the J segment 2 bases; nucleotides outside the gene matches: 9. The CDR3 spans 15 residues. The CDR3 sequence: CASSKVKREAYEQYF. CDR3 coding DNA: TGTGCCAGCAGTAAGGTGAAGCGGGAAGCCTACGAGCAGTACTTC. Supplemented by reference TRBV28 and TRBJ2-7, the full variable domain reads DVKVTQSSRYLVKRTGEKVFLECVQDMDHENMFWYRQDPGLGLRLIYFSYDVKMKEKGDIPEGYSVSREKKERFSLILESASTNQTSMYLCASSKVKREAYEQYFGPGTRLTVT.

On this clonotype: A much larger clone lies one base from this, so it may be a read error. V usage is TRBV15 and J usage is TRBJ1-1; D not resolved. The CDR3 extends over 13 amino acids. Germline V gives CDR1 LNHNV, CDR2 YYDKDF (reference sequence). CDR3 in DNA: TGTGCCACCAGCAGAGTTAGCACCACTGAAGCTTGCTTT. Protein: CATSRVSTTEACF.

V is TRBV19 and J is TRBJ1-2, with 8 positions matching TRBD1. The ends lost 7 bases at V and 5 bases at J; junction bases unmatched: 9. CDR3 length: 14 residues. Looked up from germline, CDR1 is LNHDA and CDR2 is SQIVND (reference sequence). This CDR3 is CASTPDRVEYGYTF. The CDR3 nucleotides read TGTGCCAGTACCCCGGACAGGGTCGAGTATGGCTACACCTTC. Full variable domain (remainder filled in from reference TRBV19 and TRBJ1-2): DGGITQSPKYLFRKEGQNVTLSCEQNLNHDAMYWYRQDPGQGLRLIYYSQIVNDFQKGDIAEGYSVSREKKESFPLTVTSAQKNPTAFYLCASTPDRVEYGYTFGSGTRLTVV.

This clonotype was seen ten or more times. The genes are TRBV2 and TRBJ1-5; D may be TRBD1 (5 bases). Germline V gene lookup returns CDR1 SNHLY and CDR2 FYNNEI. The V end lost 2 bases, the J end lost 7 bases, and 24 bases lay between the germline ends. CDR3 length: 18 residues. In DNA, the CDR3 is TGTGCCAGCAGTGAAAGGTGGTTGGGGGGAAACGTGAGACAGCCCCAGCATTTT. Translated, it gives CASSERWLGGNVRQPQHF.

This clonotype has a single count. The chain combines TRBV6-1 with TRBJ2-7, with D perhaps given as TRBD1 or TRBD2 (6 bases each). V was cut by 8 bases and J by 6 bases, with 20 bases left in between. The germline gives CDR1 MNHNS, CDR2 SASEGT. The CDR3 is made up of 14 amino acids. Here the CDR3 DNA reads TGTGCCAGCTTGTACGGGGGCGAAGGCCTCGAGCAGTACTTC. The encoded protein is CASLYGGEGLEQYF.

This clonotype was seen at least ten times. The chain carries TRBV6-1 and TRBJ1-6, with 7 bases aligning to TRBD1. Germline CDR1 MNHNS, CDR2 SASEGT. The CDR3 covers 16 residues. V shed 7 bases, J shed 7 bases, and the junction held 13 bases outside the gene matches. The CDR3 DNA reads TGTGCCAGCACCTATCTGGACAGGCCCGGAAATTCACCCCTCCACTTT. Translating gives CASTYLDRPGNSPLHF.

This clonotype was counted at least ten times. The rearrangement joins TRBV3-1 to TRBJ2-5; D unclear. The CDR3 spans 14 residues. Germline V gene sequence: CDR1 LGHDT, CDR2 YNNKEL (reference sequence). The V gene lost 5 bases and the J gene lost 4 bases, with 14 bases spanning the gap. CDR3 coding DNA: TGTGCCAGCAGCTTAAGGTTGAAAGGAGAGACCCAGTACTTC. This encodes CASSLRLKGETQYF.

The J gene is TRBJ2-5, the V gene TRBV6-2 or TRBV6-3; 9 bases match TRBD1. Trimming took 8 bases from V and 4 from J; bases not matched to a gene: 8. This CDR3 has 14 residues. The germline CDR1 and CDR2 sequences are MNHEY and SVGEGT. CDR3 DNA: TGTGCCAGCGGAGAGCCGGACAGGGGAGAGACCCAGTACTTC. As protein: CASGEPDRGETQYF.

This clonotype was seen repeatedly, ten times or more. The chain couples TRBV20-1 to TRBJ1-1, with a tentative D call TRBD1 (6 bases). CDR3 length equals 12 residues. Germline CDR1 DFQATT, CDR2 SNEGSKA (reference sequence). V dropped 5 bases and J dropped 4 bases, with 11 bases sitting between them. The CDR3 sequence: CSALQGTTEAFF. DNA for the CDR3: TGCAGTGCTCTGCAGGGGACCACTGAAGCTTTCTTT.

This clonotype was counted ten times or more. The V gene is TRBV6-5, the J gene TRBJ1-2, with 7 bases identical to TRBD1. With V trimmed by 4 bases and J by 8 bases, 7 bases remained unmatched. The length of the CDR3 is 13 residues. Germline V gene lookup returns CDR1 MNHEY and CDR2 SVGAGI. DNA of the CDR3: TGTGCCAGCAGTTCGTACACAGGGGCCGGCTACACCTTC. Protein product: CASSSYTGAGYTF.

This clonotype was detected ten times or more. The genes are TRBV6-1 and TRBJ1-4; D possibly corresponds to TRBD1 (5 bases). The V end lost 0 bases, the J end lost 8 bases, and 13 bases lay between the germline ends. This CDR3 spans 15 amino acids. Germline CDR1 and CDR2: MNHNS and SASEGT. The CDR3 nucleotides read TGTGCCAGCAGTGAAGCGGAGGGGACCCAGGAAAAACTGTTTTTT. Translated, it gives CASSEAEGTQEKLFF.

This chain uses TRBV12-3 or TRBV12-4 with TRBJ1-2; 8 bases line up with TRBD1. J was trimmed by 6 bases and V by 7 bases; bases with no gene match: 10. CDR3 length equals 14 residues. CDR3 protein: CASNQGAGVDGYTF. The CDR3 DNA is TGTGCCAGCAACCAGGGGGCAGGTGTGGATGGCTACACCTTC.

This clonotype was detected a few times. The V call is TRBV7-3, the J call TRBJ1-1; D remains ambiguous. The germline V and J ends were trimmed by 1 base and 1 base, with 10 bases remaining between them. Germline assignment: CDR1 SGHTA and CDR2 FQGTGA. The CDR3 has 15 residues. CDR3 in amino acids: CASSLSSGQNTEAFF. CDR3 bases: TGTGCCAGCAGCTTAAGCTCAGGCCAGAACACTGAAGCTTTCTTT. The full variable domain, rest sourced from reference TRBV7-3 and TRBJ1-1, is GAGVSQTPSNKVTEKGKYVELRCDPISGHTALYWYRQSLGQGPEFLIYFQGTGAADDSGLPNDRFFAVRPEGSVSTLKIQRTERGDSAVYLCASSLSSGQNTEAFFGQGTRLTVV.